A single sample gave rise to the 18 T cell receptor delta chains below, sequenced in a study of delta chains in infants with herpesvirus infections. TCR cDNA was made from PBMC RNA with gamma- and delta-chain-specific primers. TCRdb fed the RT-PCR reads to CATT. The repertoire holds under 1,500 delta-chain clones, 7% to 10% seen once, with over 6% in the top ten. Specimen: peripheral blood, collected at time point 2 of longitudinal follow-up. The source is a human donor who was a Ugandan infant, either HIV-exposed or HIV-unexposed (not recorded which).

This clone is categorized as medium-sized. The CDR3 reads CACDPVLGGSWDTRQMFF. For the CDR3, the DNA is TGTGCCTGTGACCCTGTACTGGGGGGCTCCTGGGACACCCGACAGATGTTTTTC. J is TRDJ3 and V is TRDV2; 8 bases align to TRDD3. No J gene is reported in TCRdb; it was inferred here by comparing the DNA with germline. J was trimmed by 0 bases and V by 3 bases; bases with no gene match: 6. The CDR3 spans 18 residues. CDR1 is GEAIGNYY, CDR2 EKD, per germline.

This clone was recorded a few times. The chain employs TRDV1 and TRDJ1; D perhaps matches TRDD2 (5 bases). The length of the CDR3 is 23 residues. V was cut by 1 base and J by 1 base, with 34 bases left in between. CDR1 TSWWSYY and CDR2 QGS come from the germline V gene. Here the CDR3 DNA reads TGTGCTCTTGGGGAACCACAATCTTCCCCTGTCTACTCCCACTTATGCTTCACCGATAAACTCATCTTT. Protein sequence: CALGEPQSSPVYSHLCFTDKLIF.

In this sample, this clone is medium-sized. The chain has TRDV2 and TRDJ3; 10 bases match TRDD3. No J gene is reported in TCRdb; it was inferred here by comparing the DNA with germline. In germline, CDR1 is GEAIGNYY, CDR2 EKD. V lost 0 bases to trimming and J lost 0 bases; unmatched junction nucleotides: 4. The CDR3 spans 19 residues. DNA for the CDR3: TGTGCCTGTGACACCGTGGTGGGGGATACCTCCTGGGACACCCGACAGATGTTTTTC. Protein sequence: CACDTVVGDTSWDTRQMFF.

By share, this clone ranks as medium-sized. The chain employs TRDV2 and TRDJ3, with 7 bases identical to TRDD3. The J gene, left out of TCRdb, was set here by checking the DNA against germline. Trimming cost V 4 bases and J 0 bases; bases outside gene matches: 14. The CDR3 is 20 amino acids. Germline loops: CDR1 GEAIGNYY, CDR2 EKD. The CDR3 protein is CACDSILGIGSSWDTRQMFF. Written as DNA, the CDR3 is TGTGCCTGTGATTCTATCTTGGGGATAGGAAGCTCCTGGGACACCCGACAGATGTTTTTC.

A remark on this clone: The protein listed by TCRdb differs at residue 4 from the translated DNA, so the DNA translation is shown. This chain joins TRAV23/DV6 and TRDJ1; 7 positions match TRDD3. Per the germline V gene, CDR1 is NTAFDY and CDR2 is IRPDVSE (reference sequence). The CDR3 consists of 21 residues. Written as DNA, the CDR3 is TGTGCTGTGCATACGTTGTGGGTGCGTACTGGGGACCCCCAGTACACCGATAAACTCATCTTT. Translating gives CAVHTLWVRTGDPQYTDKLIF. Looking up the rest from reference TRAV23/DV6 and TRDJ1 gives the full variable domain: QQQVKQSPQSLIVQKGGISIINCAYENTAFDYFPWYQQFPGKGPALLIAIRPDVSEKKEGRFTISFNKSAKQFSLHIMDSQPGDSATYFCAVHTLWVRTGDPQYTDKLIFGKGTRVTVEP.

CDR3 bases: TGTGCTCTTGGGACCCCCAACTGGGGGATACCAGGACTCATCTTT. Translation gives CALGTPNWGIPGLIF. The V gene is TRDV1, the J gene TRDJ1, with 12 bases identical to TRDD3. Germline V gene sequence: CDR1 TSWWSYY, CDR2 QGS. V gave up 5 bases and J gave up 10 bases; unmatched junction bases: 11. This CDR3 has 15 residues.

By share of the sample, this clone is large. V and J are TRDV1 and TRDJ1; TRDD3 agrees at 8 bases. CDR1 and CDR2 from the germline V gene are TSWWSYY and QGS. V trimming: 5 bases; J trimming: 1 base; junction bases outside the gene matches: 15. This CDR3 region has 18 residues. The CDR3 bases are TGTGCTCTTGGGAACTGGGGGGATAGGCCTCCTCGCACCGATAAACTCATCTTT. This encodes CALGNWGDRPPRTDKLIF.

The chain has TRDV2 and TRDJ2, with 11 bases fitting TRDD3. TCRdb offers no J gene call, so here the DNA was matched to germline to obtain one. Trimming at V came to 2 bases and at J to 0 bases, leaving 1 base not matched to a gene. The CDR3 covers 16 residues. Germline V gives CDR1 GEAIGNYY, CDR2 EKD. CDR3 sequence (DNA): TGTGCCTGTGACATACTGGGGGATACTTTGACAGCACAACTCTTCTTT. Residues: CACDILGDTLTAQLFF.

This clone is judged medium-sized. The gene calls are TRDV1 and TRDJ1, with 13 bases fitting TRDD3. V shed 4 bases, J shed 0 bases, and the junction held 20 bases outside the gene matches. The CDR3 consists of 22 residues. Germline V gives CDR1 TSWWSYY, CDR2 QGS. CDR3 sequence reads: CALGGLPLYELGDTIYTDKLIF. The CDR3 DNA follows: TGTGCTCTTGGGGGCCTTCCCCTTTATGAACTGGGGGATACGATTTACACCGATAAACTCATCTTT.

The CDR3 DNA reads TGTGCTCTTGGGGAAGACGGAGAAGTGTACACCGATAAACTCATCTTT. Its translation: CALGEDGEVYTDKLIF. J is TRDJ1 and V is TRDV1; the D is unclear. The CDR3 spans 16 residues. Germline CDR1 and CDR2: TSWWSYY and QGS. Trimming pared 2 bases from V and 0 bases from J, leaving 13 bases between.

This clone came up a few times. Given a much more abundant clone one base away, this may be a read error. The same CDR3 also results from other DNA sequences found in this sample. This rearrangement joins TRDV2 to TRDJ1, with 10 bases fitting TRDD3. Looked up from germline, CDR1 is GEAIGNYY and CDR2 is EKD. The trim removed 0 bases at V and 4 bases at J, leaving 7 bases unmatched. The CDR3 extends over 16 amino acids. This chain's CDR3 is CACDTVGGYVYDKLIF. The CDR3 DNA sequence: TGTGCCTGTGACACCGTCGGGGGATACGTATACGATAAACTCATCTTT.

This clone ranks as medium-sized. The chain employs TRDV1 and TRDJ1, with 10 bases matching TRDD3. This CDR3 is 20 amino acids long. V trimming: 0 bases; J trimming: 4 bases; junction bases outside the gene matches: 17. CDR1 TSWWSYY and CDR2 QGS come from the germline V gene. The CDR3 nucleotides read TGTGCTCTTGGGGAACTAGTGGGGCCCTTAACTGGGGGATCTGACGATAAACTCATCTTT. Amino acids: CALGELVGPLTGGSDDKLIF.

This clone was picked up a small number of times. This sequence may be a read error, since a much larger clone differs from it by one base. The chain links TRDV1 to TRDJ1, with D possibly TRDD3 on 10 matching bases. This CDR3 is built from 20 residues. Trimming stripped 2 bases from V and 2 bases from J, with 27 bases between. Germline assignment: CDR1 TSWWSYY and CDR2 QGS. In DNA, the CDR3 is TGTGCTCTTGGGGAAATAGGTCCCTTCCTACGACTGGGGGATACCGATAAACTCATCTTT. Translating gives CALGEIGPFLRLGDTDKLIF.

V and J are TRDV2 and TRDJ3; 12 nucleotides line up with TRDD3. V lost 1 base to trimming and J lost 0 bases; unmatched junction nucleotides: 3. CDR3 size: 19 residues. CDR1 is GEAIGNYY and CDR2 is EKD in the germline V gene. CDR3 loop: CACDTSWGIRSWDTRQMFF. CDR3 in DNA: TGTGCCTGTGACACTAGCTGGGGGATACGCTCCTGGGACACCCGACAGATGTTTTTC.

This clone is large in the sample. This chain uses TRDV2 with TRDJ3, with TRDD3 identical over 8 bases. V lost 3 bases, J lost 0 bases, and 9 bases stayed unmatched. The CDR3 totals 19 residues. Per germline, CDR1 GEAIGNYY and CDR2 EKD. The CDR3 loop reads CACDPVLGAISWDTRQMFF. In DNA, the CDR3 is TGTGCCTGTGACCCCGTACTGGGGGCGATCTCCTGGGACACCCGACAGATGTTTTTC.

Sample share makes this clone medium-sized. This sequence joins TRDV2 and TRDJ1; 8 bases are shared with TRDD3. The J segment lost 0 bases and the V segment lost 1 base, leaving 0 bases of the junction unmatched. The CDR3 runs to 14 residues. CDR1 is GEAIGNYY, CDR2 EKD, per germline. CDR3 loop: CACDTGGYTDKLIF. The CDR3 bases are TGTGCCTGTGACACTGGGGGATACACCGATAAACTCATCTTT.

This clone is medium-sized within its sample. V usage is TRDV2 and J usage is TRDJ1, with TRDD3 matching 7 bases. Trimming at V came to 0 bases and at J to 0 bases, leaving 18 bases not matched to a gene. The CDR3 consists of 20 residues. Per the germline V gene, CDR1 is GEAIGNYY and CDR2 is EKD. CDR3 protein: CACDTVPPWWGDQYTDKLIF. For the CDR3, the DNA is TGTGCCTGTGACACCGTGCCTCCGTGGTGGGGGGATCAGTACACCGATAAACTCATCTTT.

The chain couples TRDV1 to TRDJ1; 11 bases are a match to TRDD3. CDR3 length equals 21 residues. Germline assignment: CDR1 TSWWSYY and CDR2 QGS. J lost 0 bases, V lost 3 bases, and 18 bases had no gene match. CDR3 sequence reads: CALGEGPFLLGDTEDTDKLIF. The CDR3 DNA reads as TGTGCTCTTGGGGAGGGCCCCTTCCTGCTGGGGGATACCGAAGACACCGATAAACTCATCTTT.